The source of this TCR beta chain is a study of early T cells in non-severe SARS-CoV-2 infection (dated by TCRdb to the early 2020s). As for the study more broadly: Bulk RNA from unsorted whole blood was used for TCR sequencing, so alpha and beta chains could not be paired.

CDR1 is given as DFQATT and CDR2 as SNEGSKA, both from the germline V gene (reference sequence). The CDR3 runs 12 residues from the cysteine to the phenylalanine. CDR3 DNA only is kept here, 36 bases in frame from base 1. At the junction V is shortened by 3 bases and J by 2 bases, with 7 bases in between. Set within a cohort of healthcare workers in London, UK, this nested case-control study involved weekly PCR testing of nasopharyngeal swabs along with blood sampling. Healthcare workers were recruited during the week of the UK lockdown, between 23 and 31 March 2020, and followed weekly for up to roughly 15 weeks. The method behind the library was 5' RACE. Sequencing took place on a NextSeq 500. Unique molecular identifiers were attached to individual cDNA molecules in the TCR library protocol so that sequencing error and PCR bias could be corrected. Both TCR alpha and beta chains were sequenced, and tight co-correlation was observed between alpha and beta sequence abundances in each sample. In the paper's pipeline: V gene, J gene and CDR3 annotation of TCR sequences was performed with Decombinator V4. Expanded TCRs were defined as changing significantly between any two time points under a Poisson model with p below 0.0001. TCR abundances were normalised to the total number of TCRs sequenced per sample and expressed as counts per million. MAIT TCRs were defined by TRAV1-2 paired with TRAJ12, TRAJ20 or TRAJ33, and iNKT TCRs by TRAV10 paired with TRAJ18. VDJdb, accessed on 1 November 2021, was searched for TCRs annotated for CMV, EBV and SARS-CoV-2, and TCRs annotated for more than one antigen were excluded. TCRdb trimmed public reads at Q25 via fastp, called clones via MiXCR and kept in-frame beta chains. Merged by CDR3 protein, the rows form single entries marked with the most common genes and DNA. In this record, the V and J calls reflect TCRdb's handling and not the investigators' own analysis. This sample is represented by approximately 70,000 distinct CDR3 sequences; roughly 15% of them were singletons. The top ten hold around 15% of the sample.

The table lists this clonotype with a count of one. The specificity of this receptor is unknown. No qualities accompany the bases; no much larger clone lies one base away. A single read constitutes weak evidence. Summary of the overall study and its limitations: Matching against VDJdb was skewed toward anti-spike CD8 responses, likely underestimated virus-specific expansions, and missed private and CD4 specificities.

Sequenced input: whole blood. The chain joins TRBV20-1 to TRBJ2-5; no D gene call is confident. This TCR came from an adult who was a healthcare worker with PCR-confirmed SARS-CoV-2 infection or an uninfected control (not recorded which). This receptor has the CDR3 CSASVSQETQYF. The nucleotide sequence is given as TGCAGTGCTAGCGTCAGTCAAGAGACCCAGTACTTC.